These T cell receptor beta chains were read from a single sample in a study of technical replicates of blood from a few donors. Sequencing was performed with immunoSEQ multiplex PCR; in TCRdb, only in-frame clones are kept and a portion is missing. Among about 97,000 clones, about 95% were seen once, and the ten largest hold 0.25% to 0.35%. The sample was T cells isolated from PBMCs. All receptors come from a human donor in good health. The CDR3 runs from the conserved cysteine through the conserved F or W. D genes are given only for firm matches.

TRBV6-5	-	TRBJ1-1	CASSYAGVENTEAFF	TGTGCCAGCAGTTACGCAGGGGTAGAGAACACTGAAGCTTTCTTT
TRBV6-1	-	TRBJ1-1	CASSVTSTEAFF	TGTGCCAGCAGTGTCACCAGCACTGAAGCTTTCTTT
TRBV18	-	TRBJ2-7	CASSQGGTAYEQYF	TGTGCCAGCTCGCAGGGGGGAACAGCCTACGAGCAGTACTTC
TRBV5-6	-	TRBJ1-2	CASSLLDLGGYDYGYTF	TGTGCCAGCAGCTTGTTGGATCTAGGAGGGTACGACTATGGCTACACCTTC
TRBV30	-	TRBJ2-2	CAWRSKQPTGELFF	TGTGCCTGGAGATCGAAACAGCCGACCGGGGAGCTGTTTTTT
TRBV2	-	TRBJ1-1	CASSETGVNTEAFF	TGTGCCAGCAGCGAGACAGGCGTTAACACTGAAGCTTTCTTT
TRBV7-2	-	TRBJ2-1	CASSLKSSYNEQFF	TGTGCCAGCAGCTTAAAGAGCTCCTACAATGAGCAGTTCTTC
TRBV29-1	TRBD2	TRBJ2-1	CSIEFSGREQFF	TGCAGCATAGAATTTAGCGGGAGGGAACAGTTCTTC
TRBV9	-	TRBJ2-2	CASSVSRASDNTGELFF	TGTGCCAGCAGCGTATCTCGGGCTAGCGACAACACCGGGGAGCTGTTTTTT
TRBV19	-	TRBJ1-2	CASSPGDLYGYTF	TGTGCCAGTAGTCCCGGGGATCTCTATGGCTACACCTTC
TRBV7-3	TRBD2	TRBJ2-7	CASSLKGPAGGPYEQYF	TGTGCCAGCAGCTTAAAGGGTCCCGCGGGAGGGCCGTACGAGCAGTACTTC
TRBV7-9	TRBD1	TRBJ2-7	CASTGGISYEQYF	TGTGCCAGCACAGGGGGCATCTCCTACGAGCAGTACTTC
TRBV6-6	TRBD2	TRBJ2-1	CASSPRGTSGFYEQFF	TGTGCCAGCAGTCCAAGGGGGACTAGCGGGTTCTACGAGCAGTTCTTC
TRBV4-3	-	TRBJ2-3	CASSQELRIDTQYF	TGCGCCAGCAGCCAAGAGCTAAGAATAGATACGCAGTATTTT
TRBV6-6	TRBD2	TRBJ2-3	CASSYSAGMTDTQYF	TGTGCCAGCAGTTACTCAGCGGGAATGACAGATACGCAGTATTTT
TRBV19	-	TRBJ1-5	CASSSTGGYSNQPQHF	TGTGCCAGTAGTTCGACAGGTGGTTATAGCAATCAGCCCCAGCATTTT
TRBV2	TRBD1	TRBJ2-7	CASKPGQGGLEQYF	TGTGCCAGCAAGCCGGGACAGGGGGGACTCGAGCAGTACTTC
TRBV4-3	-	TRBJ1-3	CASSHSQPYSGNTIYF	TGCGCCAGCAGCCATTCACAGCCGTACTCTGGAAACACCATATATTTT
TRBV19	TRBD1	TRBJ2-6	CAASRNRGLGANVLTF	TGTGCCGCGAGCCGGAACAGGGGGCTCGGGGCCAACGTCCTGACTTTC